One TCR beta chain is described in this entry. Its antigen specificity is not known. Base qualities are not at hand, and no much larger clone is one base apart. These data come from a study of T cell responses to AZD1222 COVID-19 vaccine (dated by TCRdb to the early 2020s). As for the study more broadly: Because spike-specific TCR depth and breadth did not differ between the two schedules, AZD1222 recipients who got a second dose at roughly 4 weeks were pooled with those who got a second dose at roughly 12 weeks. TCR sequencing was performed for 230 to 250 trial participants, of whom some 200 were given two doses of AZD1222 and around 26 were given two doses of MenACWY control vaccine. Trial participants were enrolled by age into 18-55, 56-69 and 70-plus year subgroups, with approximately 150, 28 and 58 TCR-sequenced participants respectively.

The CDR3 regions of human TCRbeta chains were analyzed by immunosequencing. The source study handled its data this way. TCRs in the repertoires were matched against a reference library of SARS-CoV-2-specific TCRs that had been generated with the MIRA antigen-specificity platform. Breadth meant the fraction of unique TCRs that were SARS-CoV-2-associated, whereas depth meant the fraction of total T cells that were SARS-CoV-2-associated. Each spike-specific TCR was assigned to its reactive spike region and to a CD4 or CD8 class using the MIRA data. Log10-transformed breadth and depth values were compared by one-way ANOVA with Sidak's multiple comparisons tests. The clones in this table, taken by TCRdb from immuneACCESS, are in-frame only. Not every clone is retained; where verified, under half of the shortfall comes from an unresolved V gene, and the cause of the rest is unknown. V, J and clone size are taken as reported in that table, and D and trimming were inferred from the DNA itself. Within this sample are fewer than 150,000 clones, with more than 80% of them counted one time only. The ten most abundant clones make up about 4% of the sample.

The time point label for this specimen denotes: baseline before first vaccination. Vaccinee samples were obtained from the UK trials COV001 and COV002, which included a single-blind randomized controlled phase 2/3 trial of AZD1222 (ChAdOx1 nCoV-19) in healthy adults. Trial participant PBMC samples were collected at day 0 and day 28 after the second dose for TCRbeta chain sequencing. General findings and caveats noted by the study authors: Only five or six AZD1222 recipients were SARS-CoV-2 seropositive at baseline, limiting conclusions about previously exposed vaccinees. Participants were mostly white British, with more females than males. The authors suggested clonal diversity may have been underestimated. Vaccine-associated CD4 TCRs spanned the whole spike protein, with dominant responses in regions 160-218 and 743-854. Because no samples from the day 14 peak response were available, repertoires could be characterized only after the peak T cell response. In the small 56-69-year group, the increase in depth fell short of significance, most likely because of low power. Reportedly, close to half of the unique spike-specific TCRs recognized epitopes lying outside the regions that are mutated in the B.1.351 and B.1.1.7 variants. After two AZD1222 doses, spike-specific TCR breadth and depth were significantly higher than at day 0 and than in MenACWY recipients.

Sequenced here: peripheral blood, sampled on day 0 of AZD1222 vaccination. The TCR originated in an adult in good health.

At the DNA level, the sequence is TGTGCCAGCAGTCTTCACGGGAACACTGAAGCTTTCTTT. This sequence encodes CASSLHGNTEAFF. The sequence joins TRBV28 to TRBJ1-1, with the D gene not clear enough to name. V lost 5 bases and J lost 1 base; the stretch between them is 8 bases long. CDR1 is given as MDHEN and CDR2 as SYDVKM, both from the germline V gene. There are 13 amino acids in the CDR3, from cysteine to phenylalanine inclusive. Only CDR3 DNA is held: 39 bases, read in frame from base 1.